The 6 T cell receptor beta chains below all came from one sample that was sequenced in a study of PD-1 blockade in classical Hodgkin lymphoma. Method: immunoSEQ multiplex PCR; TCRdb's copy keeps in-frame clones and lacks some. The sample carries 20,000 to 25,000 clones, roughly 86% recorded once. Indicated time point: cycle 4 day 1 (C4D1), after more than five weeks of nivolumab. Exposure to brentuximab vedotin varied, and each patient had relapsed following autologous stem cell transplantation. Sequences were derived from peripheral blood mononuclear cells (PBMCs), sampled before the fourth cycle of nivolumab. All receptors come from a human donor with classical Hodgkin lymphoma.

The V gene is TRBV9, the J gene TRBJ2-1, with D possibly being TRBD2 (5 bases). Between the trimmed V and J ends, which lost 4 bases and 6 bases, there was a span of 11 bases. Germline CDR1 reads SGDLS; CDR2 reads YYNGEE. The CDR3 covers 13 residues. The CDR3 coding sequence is TGTGCCAGCAGCCCCGGGGTATCCAATGAGCAGTTCTTC. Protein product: CASSPGVSNEQFF.

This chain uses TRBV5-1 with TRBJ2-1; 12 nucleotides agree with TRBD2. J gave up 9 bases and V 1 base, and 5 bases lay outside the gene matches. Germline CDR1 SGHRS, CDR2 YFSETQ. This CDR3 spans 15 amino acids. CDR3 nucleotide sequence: TGCGCCAGCAGCTTGAGACTAGCGGGAGAGGGTGAGCAGTTCTTC. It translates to CASSLRLAGEGEQFF.

The CDR3 DNA reads as TGCGCCAGCAGCTTGGATACAGCCCAAGAGACCCAGTACTTC. Translated, it gives CASSLDTAQETQYF. This chain uses TRBV5-1 with TRBJ2-5; the D is unclear. The V gene's germline CDR1 is SGHRS and CDR2 YFSETQ. The germline V and J ends were trimmed by 0 bases and 1 base, with 7 bases remaining between them. The length of the CDR3 is 14 residues.

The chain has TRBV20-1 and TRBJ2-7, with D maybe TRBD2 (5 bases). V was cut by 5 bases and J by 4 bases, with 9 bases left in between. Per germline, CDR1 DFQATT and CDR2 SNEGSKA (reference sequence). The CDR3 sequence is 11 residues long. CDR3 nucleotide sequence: TGCAGTGCTCAGTCGGGATACGAGCAGTACTTC. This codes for CSAQSGYEQYF.

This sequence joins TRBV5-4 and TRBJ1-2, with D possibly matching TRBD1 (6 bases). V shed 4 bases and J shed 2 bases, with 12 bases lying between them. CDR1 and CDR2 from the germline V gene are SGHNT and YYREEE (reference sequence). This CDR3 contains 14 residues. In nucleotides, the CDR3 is TGTGCCAGCAGCCCAGAACAGGGAAACTATGGCTACACCTTC. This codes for CASSPEQGNYGYTF.

CDR3 coding DNA: TGTGCCAGCAGCTTCACTAGCGGGAGTCTGGGTGAGCAGTTCTTC. It yields the protein CASSFTSGSLGEQFF. V and J are TRBV7-2 and TRBJ2-1, with 11 nucleotides matching TRBD2. In germline, CDR1 is SGHTA, CDR2 FQGNSA. This CDR3 comprises 15 residues. V trimming: 3 bases; J trimming: 9 bases; junction bases outside the gene matches: 7.